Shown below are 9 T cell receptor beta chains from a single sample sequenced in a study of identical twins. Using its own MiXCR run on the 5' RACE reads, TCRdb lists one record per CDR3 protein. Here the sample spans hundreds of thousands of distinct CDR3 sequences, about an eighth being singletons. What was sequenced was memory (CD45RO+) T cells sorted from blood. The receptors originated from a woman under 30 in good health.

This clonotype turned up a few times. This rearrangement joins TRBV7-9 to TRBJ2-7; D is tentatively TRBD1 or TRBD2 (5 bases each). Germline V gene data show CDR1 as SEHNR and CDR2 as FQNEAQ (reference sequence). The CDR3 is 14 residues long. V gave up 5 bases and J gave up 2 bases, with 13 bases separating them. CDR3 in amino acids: CASSKRDGPYEQYF. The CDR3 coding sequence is TGTGCCAGCAGCAAACGGGACGGACCCTACGAGCAGTACTTC.

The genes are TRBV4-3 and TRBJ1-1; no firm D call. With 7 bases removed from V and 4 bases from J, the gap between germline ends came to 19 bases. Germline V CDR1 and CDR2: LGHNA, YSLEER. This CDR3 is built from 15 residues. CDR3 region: CASNWMWGAITEAFF. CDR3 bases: TGCGCCAGCAACTGGATGTGGGGAGCTATCACTGAAGCTTTCTTT.

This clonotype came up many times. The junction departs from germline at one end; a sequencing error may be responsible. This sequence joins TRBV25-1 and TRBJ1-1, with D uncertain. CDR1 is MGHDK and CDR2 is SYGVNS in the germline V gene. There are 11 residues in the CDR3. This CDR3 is CASSESLRIVF. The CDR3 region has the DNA TGTGCCAGCAGTGAATCATTAAGGATTGTCTTT.

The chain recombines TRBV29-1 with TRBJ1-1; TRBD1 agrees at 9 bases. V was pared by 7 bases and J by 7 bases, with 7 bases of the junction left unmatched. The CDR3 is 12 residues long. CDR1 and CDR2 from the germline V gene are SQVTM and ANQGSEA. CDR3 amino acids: CSGWDRAHEAFF. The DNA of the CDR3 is TGCAGCGGCTGGGACAGGGCGCATGAAGCTTTCTTT.

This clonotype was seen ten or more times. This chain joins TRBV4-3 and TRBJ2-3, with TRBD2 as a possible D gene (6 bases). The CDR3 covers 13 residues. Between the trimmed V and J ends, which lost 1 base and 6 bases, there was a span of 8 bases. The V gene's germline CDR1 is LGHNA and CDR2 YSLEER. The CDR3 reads CASSQVRGDTQYF. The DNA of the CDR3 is TGCGCCAGCAGCCAAGTTCGGGGGGATACGCAGTATTTT.

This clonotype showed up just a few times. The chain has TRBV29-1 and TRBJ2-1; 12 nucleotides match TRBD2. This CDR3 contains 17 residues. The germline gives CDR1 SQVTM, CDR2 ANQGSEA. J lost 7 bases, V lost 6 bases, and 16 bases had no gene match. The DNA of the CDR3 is TGCAGCGTCACGAACCCCGGACTAGCGGGGTGGTCAAATGAGCAGTTCTTC. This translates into CSVTNPGLAGWSNEQFF.

The CDR3, as DNA: TGTGCCAGCAGCTTGGGGTCGAACTGCCAGGGGCTGGGGGAGCAGTACTTC. Its protein product is CASSLGSNCQGLGEQYF. The V gene is TRBV5-5, the J gene TRBJ2-7; possible D gene TRBD1, 6 bases. The V gene's germline CDR1 is SGHKS and CDR2 YYEKEE (reference sequence). V lost 0 bases to trimming and J lost 7 bases, with 23 bases between them. This CDR3 is 17 amino acids long. The variable domain in full, completed from reference TRBV5-5 and TRBJ2-7, reads DAGVTQSPTHLIKTRGQQVTLRCSPISGHKSVSWYQQVLGQGPQFIFQYYEKEERGRGNFPDRFSARQFPNYSSELNVNALLLGDSALYLCASSLGSNCQGLGEQYFGPGTRLTVT.

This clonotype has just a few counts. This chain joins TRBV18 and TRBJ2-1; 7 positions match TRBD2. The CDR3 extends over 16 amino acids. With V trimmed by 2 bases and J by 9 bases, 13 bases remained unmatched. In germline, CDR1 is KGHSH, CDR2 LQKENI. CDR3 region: CASSPLGTGRGREQFF. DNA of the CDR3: TGTGCCAGCTCACCATTGGGAACGGGGAGGGGCCGTGAGCAGTTCTTC.

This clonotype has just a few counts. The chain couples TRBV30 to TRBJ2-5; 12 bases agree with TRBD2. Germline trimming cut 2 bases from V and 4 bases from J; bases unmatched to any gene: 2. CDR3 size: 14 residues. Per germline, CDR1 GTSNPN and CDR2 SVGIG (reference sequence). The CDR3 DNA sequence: TGTGCCTGGAGTCAACTAGCGGGAGGAGAGACCCAGTACTTC. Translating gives CAWSQLAGGETQYF. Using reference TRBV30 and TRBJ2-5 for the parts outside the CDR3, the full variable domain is SQTIHQWPATLVQPVGSPLSLECTVEGTSNPNLYWYRQAAGRGLQLLFYSVGIGQISSEVPQNLSASRPQDRQFILSSKKLLLSDSGFYLCAWSQLAGGETQYFGPGTRLLVL.